Presented here are 14 T cell receptor beta chains from one specimen sequenced in a study of cytomegalovirus exposure and HLA in healthy donors. Primers included in the PCR were 60 Vbeta and 13 Jbeta primers. Using immunoSEQ multiplex PCR, the repertoire was profiled, and TCRdb retains in-frame clones only, with some absent. The repertoire shows 45,000 to 70,000 clones; the top ten hold 12%. Sequenced: PBMCs. The origin of the receptors is a woman between 25 and 40 years old in good health and CMV-seropositive.

This chain uses TRBV6-1 with TRBJ1-5; D not certain. Per germline, CDR1 MNHNS and CDR2 SASEGT. Trimming cost V 8 bases and J 5 bases, with 10 bases left between them. The CDR3 covers 12 residues. CDR3 region: CASANPDQPQHF. CDR3 sequence (DNA): TGTGCCAGCGCCAACCCGGATCAGCCCCAGCATTTT.

The chain uses TRBV7-9 and TRBJ1-6, with TRBD1 matching over 7 bases. The CDR3 runs 12 residues. In germline, CDR1 is SEHNR, CDR2 FQNEAQ (reference sequence). Unmatched junction bases numbered 8, after V lost 4 bases and J lost 17 bases. The CDR3 nucleotides read TGTGCCAGCAGCTGGGGTATGGGACAGTTCCACTTT. Translated: CASSWGMGQFHF.

This clone is identified as medium-sized from frequency. The chain recombines TRBV6-4 with TRBJ2-3; 10 positions agree with TRBD2. This CDR3 is built from 16 residues. The J segment lost 0 bases and the V segment lost 0 bases, leaving 0 bases of the junction unmatched. The germline V gene encodes CDR1 MRHNA and CDR2 SNTAGT. The CDR3 is CASSDSAGGSTDTQYF. CDR3 nucleotide sequence: TGTGCCAGCAGTGACTCAGCGGGAGGGAGCACAGATACGCAGTATTTT.

The chain uses TRBV18 and TRBJ2-7; no clear D. Trimming pared 0 bases from V and 2 bases from J, leaving 8 bases between. Germline lookup yields CDR1 KGHSH and CDR2 LQKENI. The CDR3 is made up of 14 amino acids. The CDR3 nucleotides are TGTGCCAGCTCACCACCCGAGTCCGCCTACGAGCAGTACTTC. Its translation is CASSPPESAYEQYF.

The chain combines TRBV19 with TRBJ2-1, with 7 bases identical to TRBD2. The germline V gene encodes CDR1 LNHDA and CDR2 SQIVND (reference sequence). With V trimmed by 6 bases and J by 7 bases, 6 bases remained unmatched. The CDR3 runs 13 residues. DNA of the CDR3: TGTGCCAGTAGGAGCGGGAATCTAAATGAGCAGTTCTTC. This sequence encodes CASRSGNLNEQFF.

V and J are TRBV10-2 and TRBJ1-2; D possibly corresponds to TRBD1 (5 bases). The CDR3 has 13 residues. CDR1 and CDR2 from the germline V gene are WSHSY and SAAADI. With 7 bases removed from V and 1 base from J, the gap between germline ends came to 10 bases. CDR3 in DNA: TGCGCCAGCATCGACAGTATTAACTATGGCTACACCTTC. Translated, it gives CASIDSINYGYTF.

The chain recombines TRBV6-4 with TRBJ1-1; 8 bases are shared with TRBD1. V lost 6 bases and J lost 3; bases outside the gene matches: 12. CDR1 and CDR2 (germline): MRHNA, SNTAGT. CDR3 length equals 16 residues. CDR3 sequence: CASRNTNRGMDTEAFF. DNA for the CDR3: TGTGCCAGCAGAAATACAAACAGGGGGATGGACACTGAAGCTTTCTTT.

The chain uses TRBV18 and TRBJ2-1; 15 bases map to TRBD2. V was pared by 5 bases and J by 7 bases, with 3 bases of the junction left unmatched. The CDR3 consists of 15 residues. Germline lookup yields CDR1 KGHSH and CDR2 LQKENI. This CDR3 is CASSVGLAGGNEQFF. In DNA, the CDR3 is TGTGCCAGCTCAGTCGGACTAGCGGGGGGGAATGAGCAGTTCTTC.

The CDR3 DNA follows: TGTGCGACGGCGGGGGAGAGCTCCTATAATTCACCCCTCCACTTT. It is translated as CATAGESSYNSPLHF. The chain has TRBV30 and TRBJ1-6, with D tentatively TRBD1 (5 bases). The CDR3 spans 15 residues. Germline lookup yields CDR1 GTSNPN and CDR2 SVGIG (reference sequence).

For the CDR3, the DNA is TGTGCCAGCTCACCGGACAGACAAAATCAGCCCCAGCATTTT. It specifies CASSPDRQNQPQHF. The genes are TRBV18 and TRBJ1-5, with D maybe TRBD1 (6 bases). Germline loops: CDR1 KGHSH, CDR2 LQKENI. V was shortened by 3 bases and J by 4 bases, with 10 bases between the two germline ends. The CDR3 length is 14 residues.

The chain has TRBV6-5 and TRBJ2-1, with TRBD2 as a possible D gene (5 bases). Germline-derived CDR1 and CDR2 are MNHEY and SVGAGI. V was cut by 5 bases and J by 3 bases, with 11 bases left in between. There are 14 residues in the CDR3. This CDR3 is CASSRSGSYNEQFF. The CDR3 DNA reads as TGTGCCAGCAGTCGCTCGGGGAGCTACAATGAGCAGTTCTTC.

This chain connects TRBV5-1 to TRBJ2-7; maybe TRBD2 (6 bases). V lost 4 bases, J lost 0 bases, and 11 bases lay in between. Germline assignment: CDR1 SGHRS and CDR2 YFSETQ. This CDR3 is 14 amino acids long. CDR3 in DNA: TGCGCCAGCAGCCGGGACTCCCCCTCCTACGAGCAGTACTTC. Encoded protein: CASSRDSPSYEQYF.

The V call is TRBV2, the J call TRBJ1-6; 7 nucleotides line up with TRBD1. Germline V gene sequence: CDR1 SNHLY, CDR2 FYNNEI. The CDR3 length is 16 residues. After removal of 4 bases from V and 9 bases from J, the junction contained 12 bases not matched to a gene. The CDR3 reads CASSGVDRVMGSPLHF. The DNA of the CDR3 is TGTGCCAGCAGTGGGGTTGACAGGGTGATGGGTTCACCCCTCCACTTT.

This chain joins TRBV13 and TRBJ1-1; the D gene is possibly TRBD1 (6 bases). This CDR3 contains 12 residues. The germline V gene encodes CDR1 PRHDT and CDR2 FYEKMQ (reference sequence). Trimming removed 6 bases from V and 3 bases from J, with 8 bases in between. Here the CDR3 DNA reads TGTGCCAGCAGACAGGGTTACACTGAAGCTTTCTTT. Amino acids: CASRQGYTEAFF.